This TCR beta chain comes out of a study of T cell responses to AZD1222 COVID-19 vaccine. Turning to this clone: Its antigen is unidentified.

Broader study findings: None of the repertoires were sampled until the peak T cell response had passed. Baseline serology detected seropositivity in only six AZD1222 recipients. CD4 TCRs linked to vaccination spanned spike, dominating at 160-218 and 743-854. Vaccination with two AZD1222 doses was followed by a rise in Spike-specific TCR breadth and depth.

The method was immunoSEQ multiplex PCR; TCRdb's version includes in-frame clones alone and lacks a portion of them. The sample consists of approximately 76,000 clones, around nine tenths of them appearing once. CDR3 length equals 17 residues. Germline values: CDR1 LGHNT, CDR2 FRNRAP. V was pared by 0 bases and J by 3 bases, with 15 bases between. V gene TRBV12-5 combines with J gene TRBJ1-5, with no clear D. The source is an adult in good health. Sequencing used peripheral blood, obtained on day 0 of MenACWY control vaccination. CDR3 coding DNA: TGTGCTAGTGGTTTGGTACTCGGCCGCAACAACAATCAGCCCCAGCATTTT. Translating gives CASGLVLGRNNNQPQHF.